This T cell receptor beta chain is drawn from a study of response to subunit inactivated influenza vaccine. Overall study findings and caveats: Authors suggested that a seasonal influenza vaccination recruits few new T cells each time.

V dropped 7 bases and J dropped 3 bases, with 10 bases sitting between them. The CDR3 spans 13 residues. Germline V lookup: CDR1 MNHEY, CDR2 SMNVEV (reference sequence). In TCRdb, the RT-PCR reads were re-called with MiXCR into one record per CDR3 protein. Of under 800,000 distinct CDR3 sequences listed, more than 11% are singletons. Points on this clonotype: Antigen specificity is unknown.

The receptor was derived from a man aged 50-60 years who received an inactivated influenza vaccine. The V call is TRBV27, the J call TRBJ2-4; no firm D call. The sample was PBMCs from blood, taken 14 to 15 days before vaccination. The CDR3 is CASMGSVKNIQYF. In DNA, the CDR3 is TGTGCCAGCATGGGATCGGTCAAAAACATTCAGTACTTC.